Presented here are 23 T cell receptor beta chains from one specimen sequenced in a study of cytomegalovirus exposure and HLA in healthy donors. The PCR used 60 Vbeta and 13 Jbeta primers. Libraries were prepared by immunoSEQ multiplex PCR; TCRdb keeps only in-frame clonotypes and omits some of them. The data show more than 95,000 clones, with around 72% seen just once and 3% to 4.5% held by the top ten. Specimen: PBMCs. The receptors derive from a man aged 25 to 40 in good health and CMV-seronegative.

This clone was detected only a few times. V usage is TRBV7-6 and J usage is TRBJ1-6; 10 bases agree with TRBD1. CDR1 is SGHVS, CDR2 FNYEAQ, per germline. Trimming at V came to 5 bases and at J to 6 bases, leaving 4 bases not matched to a gene. This CDR3 is built from 15 residues. CDR3 protein: CASSLGQGGNSPLHF. CDR3 DNA sequence: TGTGCCAGCAGCCTTGGACAGGGGGGTAATTCACCCCTCCACTTT. Full variable domain (missing parts from reference TRBV7-6 and TRBJ1-6): GAGVSQSPRYKVTKRGQDVALRCDPISGHVSLYWYRQALGQGPEFLTYFNYEAQQDKSGLPNDRFSAERPEGSISTLTIQRTEQRDSAMYRCASSLGQGGNSPLHFGNGTRLTVT.

The genes are TRBV13 and TRBJ2-5; TRBD2 aligns across 9 bases. V trimming: 5 bases; J trimming: 5 bases; junction bases outside the gene matches: 12. This CDR3 comprises 16 residues. Germline loops: CDR1 PRHDT, CDR2 FYEKMQ (reference sequence). CDR3 nucleotides: TGTGCCAGCAGCCTCTTGGGGCGGGGGGGCCAGGAGACCCAGTACTTC. Protein: CASSLLGRGGQETQYF.

The rearrangement uses TRBV7-9 and TRBJ1-2; D unresolved. Germline V gene data show CDR1 as SEHNR and CDR2 as FQNEAQ (reference sequence). The CDR3 extends over 14 amino acids. V dropped 5 bases and J dropped 4 bases, with 14 bases sitting between them. The CDR3 nucleotides read TGTGCCAGCAGCCCAAATCTGGGCTCCTATGGCTACACCTTC. This translates into CASSPNLGSYGYTF.

The J gene is TRBJ2-1, the V gene TRBV5-8, with no clear D. V lost 0 bases and J 1 base, leaving 8 bases between the germline ends. The germline CDR1 and CDR2 sequences are SGHTS and YDEGEE. The CDR3 length is 15 residues. CDR3 loop: CASSLVYGSYNEQFF. The CDR3 DNA sequence: TGTGCCAGCAGCTTGGTGTACGGTTCCTACAATGAGCAGTTCTTC.

This chain links TRBV10-3 with TRBJ2-3; a possible D gene is TRBD2 (6 bases). V was shortened by 2 bases and J by 6 bases, with 12 bases between the two germline ends. This CDR3 spans 14 amino acids. Germline V gives CDR1 ENHRY, CDR2 SYGVKD. CDR3 in amino acids: CAISEVLAADTQYF. For the CDR3, the DNA is TGTGCCATCAGTGAGGTACTAGCAGCCGATACGCAGTATTTT.

This sequence joins TRBV7-2 and TRBJ2-7, with D maybe TRBD2 (6 bases). The CDR3 loop spans 13 amino acids. V gave up 7 bases and J gave up 3 bases, with 13 bases separating them. Per germline, CDR1 SGHTA and CDR2 FQGNSA. The CDR3 spells CASTGTSSYEQYF. In DNA form, the CDR3 reads TGTGCCAGCACTGGGACTTCCAGCTACGAGCAGTACTTC.

The chain couples TRBV5-1 to TRBJ1-3; no clear D. V lost 2 bases and J lost 0, with 12 bases in between. The CDR3 extends over 16 amino acids. CDR1 is SGHRS and CDR2 is YFSETQ in the germline V gene. CDR3 sequence reads: CASSFSADISGNTIYF. The CDR3 nucleotides read TGCGCCAGCAGCTTTTCGGCAGACATCTCTGGAAACACCATATATTTT.

V and J are TRBV30 and TRBJ1-2, with 7 bases matching TRBD1. The CDR3 totals 14 residues. V gave up 3 bases and J gave up 2 bases; unmatched junction bases: 6. Per germline, CDR1 GTSNPN and CDR2 SVGIG (reference sequence). As DNA, the CDR3 is TGTGCCTGGAGCCGGGACAGCAGAAACTATGGCTACACCTTC. Its translation is CAWSRDSRNYGYTF.

The gene calls are TRBV15 and TRBJ2-3, with a tentative D call TRBD1 (6 bases). The V end lost 6 bases, the J end lost 4 bases, and 8 bases lay between the germline ends. CDR1 is LNHNV, CDR2 YYDKDF, per germline (reference sequence). The CDR3 covers 12 residues. The CDR3: CATSTGPDTQYF. The CDR3 nucleotides read TGTGCCACCAGTACAGGGCCAGATACGCAGTATTTT.

In this sample, this clone turned up a few times. The rearrangement joins TRBV9 to TRBJ1-4; 7 positions agree with TRBD1. The CDR3 has 15 residues. Germline lookup yields CDR1 SGDLS and CDR2 YYNGEE. With V trimmed by 4 bases and J by 7 bases, 10 bases remained unmatched. CDR3 in amino acids: CASSPRDSNSEKLFF. In nucleotides, the CDR3 is TGTGCCAGCAGCCCCCGGGACAGCAATTCTGAAAAACTGTTTTTT.

The chain employs TRBV15 and TRBJ1-1, with D possibly TRBD1 on 6 matching bases. The CDR3 runs 16 residues. Germline V gene lookup returns CDR1 LNHNV and CDR2 YYDKDF (reference sequence). Trimming cost V 1 base and J 0 bases, with 12 bases left between them. The CDR3 sequence: CATSRGGRGMNTEAFF. For the CDR3, the DNA is TGTGCCACCAGCAGAGGGGGAAGGGGGATGAACACTGAAGCTTTCTTT.

This clone was seen more than once but under ten times. This sequence joins TRBV4-2 and TRBJ2-3; 7 positions agree with TRBD1. This CDR3 region has 15 residues. V was pared by 4 bases and J by 2 bases, with 6 bases of the junction left unmatched. In germline, CDR1 is LGHNA, CDR2 YNFKEQ. CDR3 in amino acids: CASSPPDRLTDTQYF. In DNA, the CDR3 is TGTGCCAGCAGCCCTCCGGACAGGCTCACAGATACGCAGTATTTT.

This chain connects TRBV11-2 to TRBJ2-7; 14 nucleotides align to TRBD2. Germline V gives CDR1 SGHAT, CDR2 FQNNGV. The CDR3 loop spans 15 amino acids. Losses at the gene ends were 5 bases for V and 3 bases for J; bases not matched to a gene: 3. DNA of the CDR3: TGTGCCAGCAGCCTAGGACTAGCGGGGGGCTACGAGCAGTACTTC. It specifies CASSLGLAGGYEQYF.

The genes are TRBV28 and TRBJ1-3; D not certain. Germline V lookup: CDR1 MDHEN, CDR2 SYDVKM. The CDR3 loop spans 13 amino acids. Trimming pared 10 bases from V and 0 bases from J, leaving 10 bases between. The CDR3 here is CATGLYSGNTIYF. In DNA form, the CDR3 reads TGTGCCACCGGGTTATACTCTGGAAACACCATATATTTT.

The gene calls are TRBV18 and TRBJ2-7; TRBD1 is a possible D gene (6 bases). Deletions cut 1 base from V and 3 bases from J, with 19 bases between. Germline V CDR1 and CDR2: KGHSH, LQKENI. The CDR3 sequence is 17 residues long. CDR3 sequence (DNA): TGTGCCAGCTCACCACGGATACAGGGATCCCCCCTCTACGAGCAGTACTTC. It codes for CASSPRIQGSPLYEQYF.

The gene calls are TRBV5-6 and TRBJ1-2; D might be TRBD1 (6 bases). Germline CDR1 SGHDT, CDR2 YYEEEE. The CDR3 is 14 amino acids. V was cut by 2 bases and J by 6 bases, with 14 bases left in between. CDR3 region: CASSFFDRYDGYTF. The CDR3, as DNA: TGTGCCAGCAGCTTTTTCGACAGGTACGATGGCTACACCTTC.

Regarding this clone: The germline gene is not matched at one end of the junction; a read error may be the cause. J is TRBJ2-5 and V is TRBV7-6; TRBD2 aligns across 10 bases. CDR1 and CDR2 from the germline V gene are SGHVS and FNYEAQ. The CDR3 has 14 residues. The CDR3 reads CASRLGLAEETQYF. The DNA of the CDR3 is TGTGCCAGCAGGTTAGGACTAGCGGAAGAGACCCAGTACTTC.

As regards this clone: One end of the junction is discordant with germline, which a read error may explain. The rearrangement links TRBV7-6 to TRBJ2-5; TRBD1 matches 9 bases. The CDR3 consists of 14 residues. Germline V CDR1 and CDR2: SGHVS, FNYEAQ. The DNA for the CDR3 is TGTGCCAGCAGCTCAGGGACAGGGAGGAAGACCCGGTACTTC. Translation: CASSSGTGRKTRYF.

In its sample, this clone was seen once. V gene TRBV5-6 combines with J gene TRBJ1-1; tentatively, D is TRBD1 (5 bases). CDR1 and CDR2 from the germline V gene are SGHDT and YYEEEE. The CDR3 is 18 amino acids. Trimming left V 4 bases short and J 6 bases short, with 28 bases between. The DNA of the CDR3 is TGTGCCAGCAGCCCCTGGTCCTCCAGGGCGAGGAGCTTTTCTGAAGCTTTCTTT. This encodes CASSPWSSRARSFSEAFF.

The gene calls are TRBV5-6 and TRBJ2-5; 16 nucleotides line up with TRBD2. V dropped 3 bases and J dropped 5; count of bases not matched to a gene: 13. This CDR3 has 19 residues. From germline, CDR1 is SGHDT and CDR2 YYEEEE. For the CDR3, the DNA is TGTGCCAGCAGCTGGGGACTAGCGGGGGGGCTTGGGTTAACGGAGACCCAGTACTTC. This sequence encodes CASSWGLAGGLGLTETQYF. Supplemented by reference TRBV5-6 and TRBJ2-5, the full variable domain reads DAGVTQSPTHLIKTRGQQVTLRCSPKSGHDTVSWYQQALGQGPQFIFQYYEEEERQRGNFPDRFSGHQFPNYSSELNVNALLLGDSALYLCASSWGLAGGLGLTETQYFGPGTRLLVL.

The CDR3 loop reads CASTGVSNQPQHF. The CDR3 DNA sequence: TGTGCCAGCACGGGGGTTAGCAATCAGCCCCAGCATTTT. V gene TRBV6-1 combines with J gene TRBJ1-5; tentative D call: TRBD1 (5 bases). The germline gives CDR1 MNHNS, CDR2 SASEGT. The germline V and J ends were trimmed by 7 bases and 0 bases, with 7 bases remaining between them. The CDR3 spans 13 residues.

This clone was detected only a few times. V and J are TRBV18 and TRBJ1-2, with D perhaps TRBD1 (5 bases). Germline values: CDR1 KGHSH, CDR2 LQKENI. The V end was cut by 7 bases, the J end by 2 bases, with 11 bases between. This CDR3 has 13 residues. CDR3 in amino acids: CASLSGINYGYTF. DNA for the CDR3: TGTGCCAGCTTGTCAGGGATAAACTATGGCTACACCTTC.

As for this clone: This sample includes further DNA sequences coding for the same CDR3. The V and J genes are TRBV11-3 and TRBJ2-5; 10 positions agree with TRBD2. Germline V gene data show CDR1 as SGHNT and CDR2 as YENEEA. The CDR3 sequence is 15 residues long. V lost 6 bases to trimming and J lost 3 bases; unmatched junction nucleotides: 7. The CDR3 reads CASSHTLAGEETQYF. The CDR3 DNA reads TGTGCCAGCAGTCATACCCTAGCGGGGGAAGAGACCCAGTACTTC.